This record concerns one T cell receptor beta chain sequence. The data are from a study of blood T cell repertoires in COVID-19. About the research overall: COVID-19 samples from acute and convalescent phases originated in the United States, Italy and Spain. T cells, B-cell-depleted T cells, or PBMCs provided the cDNA or gDNA that served as material.

Trimming took off 5 bases at V and 2 bases at J, with 15 bases between the two ends. This CDR3 is 15 amino acids long. CDR1 and CDR2 (germline): SGHAT, FQDESV (reference sequence). Original analysis: For nucleated cells, counts were estimated from reference gene primer amplification. TCRdb keeps only in-frame clones here, not all; method: immunoSEQ multiplex PCR. D and trimming come from the DNA, and the V and J calls and clone size come from that table. The table lists about 180,000 clones, about 85% of them singletons. Sequenced: peripheral blood. This receptor was taken from a woman in her thirties with active or convalescent COVID-19. The chain carries TRBV11-1 and TRBJ2-5, with D perhaps matching TRBD2 (6 bases). CDR3 in amino acids: CASSPGDQRQETQYF. The CDR3 nucleotides read TGTGCCAGCAGCCCGGGGGACCAGCGGCAAGAGACCCAGTACTTC.